A few counts support the clone carrying this T cell receptor beta chain. Its specificity is not known. The data were produced by immunoSEQ multiplex PCR, yet TCRdb's version contains in-frame clones alone and is incomplete. The profile covers some 21,000 clones, none occurring a single time. Caucasian heritage predominated among both patients and controls. These data belong to a study of T cell clonality in common variable immunodeficiency. Findings and caveats of the study: Fewer TCRbeta clones were shared among CVID subjects than controls. In common variable immunodeficiency, TCR beta chains reportedly carried fewer deletions and N-nucleotide insertions.

Source material: peripheral blood mononuclear cells. This clonotype was obtained from a human donor with common variable immunodeficiency.

This CDR3 is CASSNLAGVNEQYF. The DNA read from the CDR3 is TGTGCCAGCAGTAACCTAGCGGGAGTGAACGAG. V gene TRBV6-2 or TRBV6-3 combines with J gene TRBJ2-7, with 10 positions matching TRBD2. The read falls 3 residues short of the CDR3 end, and the missing part is taken from the germline J gene. V lost 5 bases to trimming and J lost 5 bases; unmatched junction nucleotides: 6. From germline, CDR1 is MNHEY and CDR2 SVGEGT. The CDR3 contains 14 residues.